Shown below are 3 T cell receptor beta chains from a single sample sequenced in a study of T-cell reconstitution after alpha-beta-depleted transplantation in children. It was with unique molecular identifiers that the TCRbeta library was prepared. TCRdb reprocessed the PCR reads with MiXCR, giving one entry per CDR3 protein. The data contain hundreds of thousands of distinct CDR3 sequences, approximately 15% of them singletons. This specimen consisted of PBMCs from the stem cell graft donor, obtained from the stem cell graft. The receptors shown here come from a human donor who donated a stem cell graft to a child with acute myeloid leukemia.

The rearrangement uses TRBV24-1 and TRBJ2-3, with TRBD1 matching over 8 bases. J lost 4 bases, V lost 4 bases, and 9 bases had no gene match. Germline V gene lookup returns CDR1 KGHDR and CDR2 SFDVKD. The CDR3 totals 16 residues. The CDR3 here is CATSDRGQGPSDTQYF. The CDR3 coding sequence is TGTGCCACCAGTGACCGCGGACAGGGACCCTCAGATACGCAGTATTTT.

On this clonotype itself: A read error is possible here, since a much larger clone lies one base away. The chain has TRBV29-1 and TRBJ1-5; 9 bases are shared with TRBD1. Germline lookup yields CDR1 SQVTM and CDR2 ANQGSEA. CDR3 length: 14 amino acids. The CDR3 DNA reads TGCAGCGTATGGACAGGGGATAGCATTCAGCCCCAGCATTTT. Translated, it gives CSVWTGDSIQPQHF.

This clonotype was counted only a few times. The gene calls are TRBV9 and TRBJ2-1, with TRBD2 matching over 10 bases. CDR3 length: 16 residues. From germline, CDR1 is SGDLS and CDR2 YYNGEE. V lost 0 bases and J lost 9; bases outside the gene matches: 9. The CDR3 nucleotides read TGTGCCAGCAGCGTAGCTAAAGCGGGGGGGCATCGTGAGCAGTTCTTC. Residues: CASSVAKAGGHREQFF.